Listed below are T cell receptor beta chains from one sample, sequenced in a study of CD8+ T cells in alopecia areata. TCRdb's copy holds only in-frame clones and misses some; the assay was immunoSEQ multiplex PCR. Of about 200,000 clones in the sample, more than 45% are singletons; the top ten hold 0.45%. Sequencing was performed on CD4+ T cells sorted from blood, taken at week 0. The receptors originated from a human donor with alopecia areata. Each CDR3 is given with its conserved first and last residue. The order of the fields is V gene, D gene, J gene, clone size, CDR3 protein, CDR3 DNA. D genes are given only for firm matches. Not every row has a clone size; where given, it reads once, few, many or a size class.

>TRBV11-2|.|TRBJ2-7|few
CASSLDSRGSYEQYF
TGTGCCAGCAGCTTAGATAGCAGGGGCTCCTACGAGCAGTACTTC
>TRBV7-3|TRBD1|TRBJ2-1|.
CASSIGQGNNEQFF
TGTGCCAGCAGTATCGGACAGGGGAACAATGAGCAGTTCTTC
>TRBV7-9|.|TRBJ2-7|.
CASSSTDSYEQYF
TGTGCCAGCAGCTCGACGGACTCCTACGAGCAGTACTTC
>TRBV18|TRBD1|TRBJ2-7|many
CASSPSTGGGYEQYF
TGTGCCAGCTCACCAAGCACAGGGGGCGGCTACGAGCAGTACTTC
>TRBV29-1|.|TRBJ2-1|.
CSVGLRSAWNEQFF
TGCAGCGTTGGTCTGCGGAGCGCGTGGAATGAGCAGTTCTTC
>TRBV20-1|.|TRBJ2-3|.
CSASTGHTQYF
TGCAGTGCTAGTACAGGGCATACGCAGTATTTT
>TRBV19|.|TRBJ1-1|few
CASSPRRTEAFF
TGTGCCAGTAGTCCTCGGAGGACTGAAGCTTTCTTT
>TRBV6-1|.|TRBJ1-2|.
CASSDGFYYGYTF
TGTGCCAGCAGTGATGGGTTTTACTATGGCTACACCTTC
>TRBV6-6|.|TRBJ1-2|.
CASGGTSSSYGYTF
TGTGCCAGCGGAGGGACGTCTTCGAGCTATGGCTACACCTTC
>TRBV14|TRBD2|TRBJ2-7|few
CASSPQRGAYEQYF
TGTGCCAGCAGCCCTCAGCGGGGGGCCTACGAGCAGTACTTC
>TRBV27|.|TRBJ2-7|once
CASSLWQGTYEQYF
TGTGCCAGCAGTTTGTGGCAGGGAACCTACGAGCAGTACTTC
>TRBV7-9|.|TRBJ1-1|.
CASSSSSDLAFF
TGTGCCAGCAGCTCGTCATCGGACCTGGCTTTCTTT
>TRBV4-1|.|TRBJ2-1|few
CASSPQALGHNEQFF
TGCGCCAGCAGCCCCCAGGCGCTGGGGCACAATGAGCAGTTCTTC
>TRBV4-1|TRBD2|TRBJ2-1|.
CASSQPGGAIYEQFF
TGCGCCAGCAGCCAACCCGGGGGGGCCATTTATGAGCAGTTCTTC
>TRBV7-9|.|TRBJ1-1|.
CASSSLWDYEAFF
TGTGCCAGCAGCTCTTTATGGGACTATGAAGCTTTCTTT
>TRBV7-9|TRBD1|TRBJ1-1|few
CASSLDRDTEAFF
TGTGCCAGCAGCCTGGACAGGGACACTGAAGCTTTCTTT
>TRBV19|TRBD1|TRBJ1-5|.
CASRITGGGNQPQHF
TGTGCCAGTAGAATAACAGGGGGCGGCAATCAGCCCCAGCATTTT